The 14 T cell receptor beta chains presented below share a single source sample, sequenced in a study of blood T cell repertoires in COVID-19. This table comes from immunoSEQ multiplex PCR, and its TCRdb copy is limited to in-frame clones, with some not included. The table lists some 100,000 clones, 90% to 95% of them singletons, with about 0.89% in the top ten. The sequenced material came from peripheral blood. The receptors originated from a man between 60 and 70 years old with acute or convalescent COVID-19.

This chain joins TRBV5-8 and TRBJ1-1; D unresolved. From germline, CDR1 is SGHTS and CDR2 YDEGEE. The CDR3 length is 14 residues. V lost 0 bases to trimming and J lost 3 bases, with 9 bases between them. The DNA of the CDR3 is TGTGCCAGCAGCTTGGGGTTTTCGGACACTGAAGCTTTCTTT. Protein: CASSLGFSDTEAFF.

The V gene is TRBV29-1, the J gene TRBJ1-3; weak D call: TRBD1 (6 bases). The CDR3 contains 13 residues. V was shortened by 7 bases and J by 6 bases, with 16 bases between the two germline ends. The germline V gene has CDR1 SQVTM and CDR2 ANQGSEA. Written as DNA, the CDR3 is TGCAGCGCCTCGGTGGGGGGGGCAAACACCATATATTTT. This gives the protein CSASVGGANTIYF.

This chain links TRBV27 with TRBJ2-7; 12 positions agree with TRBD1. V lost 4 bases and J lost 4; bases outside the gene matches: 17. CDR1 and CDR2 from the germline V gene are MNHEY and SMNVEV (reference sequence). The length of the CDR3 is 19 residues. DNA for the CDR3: TGTGCCAGCAGTTCCCCGAGGGGGACGGGACAGGGGGCGCGTTACGAGCAGTACTTC. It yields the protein CASSSPRGTGQGARYEQYF.

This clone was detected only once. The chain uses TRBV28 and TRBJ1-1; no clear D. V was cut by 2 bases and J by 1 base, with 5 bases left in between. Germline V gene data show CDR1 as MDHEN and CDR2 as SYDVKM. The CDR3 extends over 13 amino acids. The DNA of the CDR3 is TGTGCCAGCAGTTTACCAGAGAACACTGAAGCTTTCTTT. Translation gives CASSLPENTEAFF. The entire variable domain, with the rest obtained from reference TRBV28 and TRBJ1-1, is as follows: DVKVTQSSRYLVKRTGEKVFLECVQDMDHENMFWYRQDPGLGLRLIYFSYDVKMKEKGDIPEGYSVSREKKERFSLILESASTNQTSMYLCASSLPENTEAFFGQGTRLTVV.

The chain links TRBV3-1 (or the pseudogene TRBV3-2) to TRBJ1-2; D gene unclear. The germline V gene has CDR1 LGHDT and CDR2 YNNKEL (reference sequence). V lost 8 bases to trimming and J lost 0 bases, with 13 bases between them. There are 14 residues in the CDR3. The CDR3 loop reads CASSPEPTNYGYTF. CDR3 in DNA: TGTGCCAGCTCCCCGGAGCCAACTAACTATGGCTACACCTTC.

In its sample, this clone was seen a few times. The CDR3 DNA follows: TGTGCCAGCAGTTACCAGGGGACGAATACGCAGTATTTT. Translation: CASSYQGTNTQYF. V and J are TRBV27 and TRBJ2-3; perhaps TRBD1 as D (6 bases). The CDR3 loop spans 13 amino acids. Trimming removed 4 bases from V and 7 bases from J, with 12 bases in between. Germline V gene data show CDR1 as MNHEY and CDR2 as SMNVEV (reference sequence).

The CDR3 here is CASSQDLSGGAFF. The CDR3 bases are TGTGCCAGCAGCCAAGATCTTTCAGGGGGGGCTTTCTTT. V and J are TRBV3-1 (or the pseudogene TRBV3-2) and TRBJ1-1; 7 bases match TRBD1. This CDR3 has 13 amino acids. The germline CDR1 and CDR2 sequences are LGHDT and YNNKEL (reference sequence). After removal of 0 bases from V and 11 bases from J, the junction contained 6 bases not matched to a gene.

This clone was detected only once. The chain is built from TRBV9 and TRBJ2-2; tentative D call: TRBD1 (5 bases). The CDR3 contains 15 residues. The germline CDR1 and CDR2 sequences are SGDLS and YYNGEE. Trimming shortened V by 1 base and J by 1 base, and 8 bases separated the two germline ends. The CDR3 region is CASSVSRVNTGELFF. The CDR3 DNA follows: TGTGCCAGCAGCGTATCCAGGGTGAACACCGGGGAGCTGTTTTTT.

In DNA, the CDR3 is TGTGCCAGCAGGGGAAAGACAGGGGGCCGCTCACCCCTCCACTTT. Its protein product is CASRGKTGGRSPLHF. The gene calls are TRBV2 and TRBJ1-6; 10 bases line up with TRBD1. The germline gives CDR1 SNHLY, CDR2 FYNNEI. With 6 bases clipped from V and 10 bases from J, the junction kept 9 bases outside the gene matches. CDR3 size: 15 residues.

The CDR3 loop is CASSVTGSYEQYF. The CDR3 DNA is TGTGCCAGCAGTGTGACAGGATCCTACGAGCAGTACTTC. The chain is built from TRBV27 and TRBJ2-7; D possibly corresponds to TRBD1 (6 bases). Trimming removed 5 bases at V and 1 base at J, with 9 bases between. Germline values: CDR1 MNHEY, CDR2 SMNVEV (reference sequence). The CDR3 is 13 residues long.

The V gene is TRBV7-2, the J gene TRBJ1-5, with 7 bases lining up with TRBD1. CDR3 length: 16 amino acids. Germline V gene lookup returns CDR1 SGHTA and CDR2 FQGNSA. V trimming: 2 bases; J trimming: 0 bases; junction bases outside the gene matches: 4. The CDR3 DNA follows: TGTGCCAGCAGCTTACGGGACAGCCATAGCAATCAGCCCCAGCATTTT. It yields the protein CASSLRDSHSNQPQHF.

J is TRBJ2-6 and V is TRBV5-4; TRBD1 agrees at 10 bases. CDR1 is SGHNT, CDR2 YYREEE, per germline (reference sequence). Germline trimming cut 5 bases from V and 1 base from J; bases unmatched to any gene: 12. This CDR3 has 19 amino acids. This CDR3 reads CASSRGGGTGVSGANVLTF. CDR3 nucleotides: TGTGCCAGCAGTCGGGGTGGAGGGACAGGGGTATCTGGGGCCAACGTCCTGACTTTC.

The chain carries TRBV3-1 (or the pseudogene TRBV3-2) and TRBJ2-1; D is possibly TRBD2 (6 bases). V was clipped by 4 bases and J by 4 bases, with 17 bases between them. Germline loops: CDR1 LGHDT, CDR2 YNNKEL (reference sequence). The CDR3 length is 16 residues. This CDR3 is CASSRTGLGDYNEQFF. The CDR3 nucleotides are TGTGCCAGCAGCCGAACGGGACTCGGAGATTACAATGAGCAGTTCTTC.

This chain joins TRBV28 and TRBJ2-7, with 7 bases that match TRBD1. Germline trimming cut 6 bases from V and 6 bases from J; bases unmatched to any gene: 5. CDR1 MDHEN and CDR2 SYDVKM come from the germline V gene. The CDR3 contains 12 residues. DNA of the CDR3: TGTGCCAGCAGGACAGGGCCCGGCGAGCAGTACTTC. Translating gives CASRTGPGEQYF.